One and the same sample provided the 28 T cell receptor beta chains below, sequenced in a study of regulatory T cells in long-lasting Graves disease. HTBI primers from iRepertoire and Arm-PCR of CDR3 regions yielded the TCR beta libraries. TCRdb reprocessed the multiplex PCR reads with MiXCR, giving one entry per CDR3 protein. The profile shows some 440,000 distinct CDR3 sequences, roughly 20% of them singletons. Time point defined: persistent/refractory GD, antithyroid drugs over 5 years with positive TRAb. RNA extracted from PBMCs served as the sequencing template. The specimen was peripheral blood mononuclear cells (PBMCs), collected when the disease was refractory, from a patient treated with antithyroid drugs. The receptor source for this set is a female donor with Graves disease.

This clonotype came up a few times. The V gene is TRBV5-1, the J gene TRBJ2-7, with 9 positions matching TRBD1. Germline CDR1 reads SGHRS; CDR2 reads YFSETQ. This CDR3 is 14 amino acids long. J was trimmed by 5 bases and V by 1 base; bases with no gene match: 4. For the CDR3, the DNA is TGCGCCAGCAGCTTGCGGAACAGGGGGCACGAGCAGTACTTC. This sequence encodes CASSLRNRGHEQYF.

The table lists this clonotype with a few counts. The V call is TRBV29-1, the J call TRBJ2-7, with a tentative D call TRBD1 (5 bases). The CDR3 covers 13 residues. Germline CDR1 reads SQVTM; CDR2 reads ANQGSEA. Trimming took off 6 bases at V and 7 bases at J, with 19 bases between the two ends. The CDR3 region is CSVLGQAGWEQYF. The CDR3 DNA is TGCAGCGTCCTCGGACAAGCCGGTTGGGAGCAGTACTTC.

A note on this clonotype: A much larger clonotype is one base distant, so this may be a read error. The chain recombines TRBV6-5 with TRBJ2-7; 9 bases line up with TRBD2. Trimming took 2 bases from V and 2 from J; bases not matched to a gene: 7. The CDR3 extends over 16 amino acids. CDR1 and CDR2 from the germline V gene are MNHEY and SVGAGI. Here the CDR3 DNA reads TGTGCCAGCAGTTACAAGGGTAGCGGGAGACCCTACGAGCAGTACTTC. It encodes CASSYKGSGRPYEQYF.

This clonotype was counted ten times or more. This chain uses TRBV6-1 with TRBJ1-5, with D perhaps matching TRBD1 (5 bases). Germline lookup yields CDR1 MNHNS and CDR2 SASEGT. Trimming removed 4 bases at V and 7 bases at J, with 14 bases between. This CDR3 is 14 amino acids long. The CDR3: CASSGSWGGQPQHF. The CDR3 DNA is TGTGCCAGCAGTGGCAGTTGGGGGGGGCAGCCCCAGCATTTT.

This clonotype was seen a handful of times. This chain links TRBV7-9 with TRBJ2-5; a possible D gene is TRBD1 (6 bases). V gave up 5 bases and J gave up 1 base, with 17 bases separating them. The CDR3 contains 16 residues. Per the germline V gene, CDR1 is SEHNR and CDR2 is FQNEAQ (reference sequence). CDR3 in amino acids: CASSPQTGIGQETQYF. DNA of the CDR3: TGTGCCAGCAGCCCTCAAACAGGGATAGGCCAAGAGACCCAGTACTTC.

As for this clonotype: A much larger clone sits a single nucleotide away, making a read error possible. The chain links TRBV3-1 to TRBJ1-2; D is undetermined. CDR3 size: 13 residues. V was pared by 4 bases and J by 13 bases, with 19 bases between. Looked up from germline, CDR1 is LGHDT and CDR2 is YNNKEL (reference sequence). CDR3 sequence reads: CASSRGQDKGRTF. CDR3 nucleotide sequence: TGTGCCAGCAGCCGAGGCCAAGATAAAGGGCGCACCTTC. Based on the CDR3 plus reference TRBV3-1 and TRBJ1-2, the full variable domain is DTAVSQTPKYLVTQMGNDKSIKCEQNLGHDTMYWYKQDSKKFLKIMFSYNNKELIINETVPNRFSPKSPDKAHLNLHINSLELGDSAVYFCASSRGQDKGRTFGSGTRLTVV.

The gene calls are TRBV14 and TRBJ2-6; no clear D. The CDR3 is made up of 18 amino acids. Germline V gene lookup returns CDR1 SGHDN and CDR2 FVKESK. The V and J ends lost 1 base and 0 bases respectively, with 13 bases between them. The CDR3 reads CASSQGVGPSSGANVLTF. The CDR3 DNA reads TGTGCCAGCAGCCAAGGAGTAGGGCCCAGCTCTGGGGCCAACGTCCTGACTTTC.

This clonotype was observed many times. CDR3 bases: TGTGCCAGCATCCTACGGGTGGGCTCTCAGGGTGAAGCTTTCTTT. Protein sequence: CASILRVGSQGEAFF. The gene calls are TRBV27 and TRBJ1-1, with TRBD1 as a possible D gene (5 bases). Germline V gene lookup returns CDR1 MNHEY and CDR2 SMNVEV (reference sequence). This CDR3 region has 15 residues. Trimming pared 7 bases from V and 7 bases from J, leaving 22 bases between.

V usage is TRBV2 and J usage is TRBJ2-1, with D uncertain. V was clipped by 6 bases and J by 4 bases, with 7 bases between them. CDR1 and CDR2 (germline): SNHLY, FYNNEI. The CDR3 consists of 12 residues. The CDR3 here is CASRLVYNEQFF. CDR3 in DNA: TGTGCCAGCAGACTCGTTTACAATGAGCAGTTCTTC.

V is TRBV30 and J is TRBJ1-2, with D possibly TRBD1 on 5 matching bases. The ends were cut back, 5 bases at V and 9 bases at J, with 22 bases in the middle. Per germline, CDR1 GTSNPN and CDR2 SVGIG (reference sequence). The CDR3 contains 14 residues. CDR3 in DNA: TGTGCCTGGCTCTCGACAGCCTGGGGAGGGAGCTACACCTTC. Its translation is CAWLSTAWGGSYTF.

This clonotype has at least ten counts. The V gene is TRBV2, the J gene TRBJ2-7, with TRBD2 matching over 7 bases. Germline lookup yields CDR1 SNHLY and CDR2 FYNNEI. The CDR3 has 13 amino acids. With V trimmed by 7 bases and J by 3 bases, 6 bases remained unmatched. CDR3 DNA sequence: TGTGCCAGCACCCTGGGGGGGAGCTACGAGCAGTACTTC. Translated: CASTLGGSYEQYF.

This clonotype was detected only a few times. The CDR3 here is CASSEASGYYGYTF. The CDR3 DNA reads TGTGCCAGCAGTGAAGCATCAGGATACTATGGCTACACCTTC. The chain has TRBV6-1 and TRBJ1-2; the D is unclear. CDR3 size: 14 residues. Trimming removed 0 bases from V and 3 bases from J, with 8 bases in between. Germline V lookup: CDR1 MNHNS, CDR2 SASEGT.

The chain employs TRBV4-1 and TRBJ2-3; the D gene is possibly TRBD2 (6 bases). The CDR3 is 15 residues long. Germline CDR1 MGHRA, CDR2 YSYEKL. Trimming removed 1 base from V and 1 base from J, with 9 bases in between. The CDR3 nucleotides read TGCGCCAGCAGCCAAGCCCCTAGCGGCACAGATACGCAGTATTTT. It yields the protein CASSQAPSGTDTQYF.

This clonotype has a handful of counts. The chain combines TRBV5-1 with TRBJ1-1; D ambiguous. Trimming pared 0 bases from V and 8 bases from J, leaving 11 bases between. The length of the CDR3 is 13 residues. CDR1 and CDR2 from the germline V gene are SGHRS and YFSETQ. CDR3 protein: CASSLVAGREAFF. The CDR3 bases are TGCGCCAGCAGCTTGGTTGCCGGTCGAGAAGCTTTCTTT. The full variable domain, with the rest looked up from reference TRBV5-1 and TRBJ1-1, is KAGVTQTPRYLIKTRGQQVTLSCSPISGHRSVSWYQQTPGQGLQFLFEYFSETQRNKGNFPGRFSGRQFSNSRSEMNVSTLELGDSALYLCASSLVAGREAFFGQGTRLTVV.

Worth noting for this clonotype: This may stem from a read error, because a much larger clone lies one nucleotide away. This chain connects TRBV6-4 to TRBJ1-1, with D hard to call. This CDR3 has 13 residues. Per germline, CDR1 MRHNA and CDR2 SNTAGT. The V end lost 5 bases, the J end lost 0 bases, and 7 bases lay between the germline ends. The CDR3 here is CASSYELNTEAFF. The CDR3 nucleotides are TGTGCCAGCAGTTACGAGTTGAACACTGAAGCTTTCTTT.

This clonotype was found many times. This chain uses TRBV7-2 with TRBJ1-6; 10 bases are shared with TRBD1. Trimming removed 1 base from V and 9 bases from J; junction bases left unmatched: 12. The germline gives CDR1 SGHTA, CDR2 FQGNSA. This CDR3 has 18 residues. DNA for the CDR3: TGTGCCAGCAGCTTAGTAACCGGGACAGGGGCCCAGAGTTCACCCCTCCACTTT. It translates to CASSLVTGTGAQSSPLHF.

In the case of this clonotype: A far larger clone is one base from this, pointing to a likely read error. J is TRBJ1-5 and V is TRBV7-2, with D perhaps matching TRBD1 (5 bases). Germline V CDR1 and CDR2: SGHTA, FQGNSA. Trimming left V 3 bases short and J 2 bases short, with 11 bases between. This CDR3 has 15 amino acids. The CDR3 sequence is CASSLFRDGNQPQHF. CDR3 DNA sequence: TGTGCCAGCAGCTTGTTCAGGGATGGCAATCAGCCCCAGCATTTT.

This chain joins TRBV20-1 and TRBJ2-5, with 14 bases identical to TRBD2. Trimming removed 5 bases from V and 5 bases from J; junction bases left unmatched: 10. The CDR3 has 16 residues. From germline, CDR1 is DFQATT and CDR2 SNEGSKA (reference sequence). The CDR3 sequence is CSAPSRGLAGEETQYF. The CDR3 nucleotides read TGCAGTGCTCCTTCACGGGGACTAGCGGGAGAGGAGACCCAGTACTTC.

This chain uses TRBV10-1 with TRBJ2-5, with D hard to call. This CDR3 contains 13 residues. The germline V and J ends were trimmed by 5 bases and 7 bases, with 14 bases remaining between them. From germline, CDR1 is WNHNN and CDR2 SYGVQD (reference sequence). The CDR3 loop is CASSLIIDGTQYF. The CDR3, as DNA: TGCGCCAGCAGTCTTATCATTGACGGGACCCAGTACTTC.

Here the CDR3 reads CASSLSASGETQYF. The CDR3 DNA reads as TGTGCCAGCAGCTTGTCTGCTAGCGGGGAGACCCAGTACTTC. The chain uses TRBV7-3 and TRBJ2-5, with 8 positions matching TRBD2. The trim removed 3 bases at V and 5 bases at J, leaving 5 bases unmatched. This CDR3 has 14 residues. Germline CDR1 and CDR2: SGHTA and FQGTGA.

This clonotype has just a few counts. This chain connects TRBV4-2 to TRBJ2-7, with a tentative D call TRBD1 (5 bases). This CDR3 contains 15 residues. Trimming left V 1 base short and J 4 bases short, with 14 bases between. CDR1 is LGHNA, CDR2 YNFKEQ, per germline. For the CDR3, the DNA is TGTGCCAGCAGCCAAGGGGGCAACACTCTTTACGAGCAGTACTTC. Translation gives CASSQGGNTLYEQYF.

This clonotype was recorded at least ten times. The chain is built from TRBV6-1 and TRBJ2-7; D unresolved. Per the germline V gene, CDR1 is MNHNS and CDR2 is SASEGT. Trimming stripped 7 bases from V and 0 bases from J, with 10 bases between. This CDR3 is built from 13 residues. The CDR3 protein is CASTYRGSYEQYF. The CDR3 coding sequence is TGTGCCAGCACCTACCGCGGCTCCTACGAGCAGTACTTC.

At least ten counts were recorded for this clonotype. The V gene is TRBV2, the J gene TRBJ1-1, with a possible D match to TRBD1 (6 bases). V lost 6 bases, J lost 1 base, and 12 bases lay in between. Per the germline V gene, CDR1 is SNHLY and CDR2 is FYNNEI. The CDR3 covers 14 residues. The chain's CDR3 is CASRYRVGNTEAFF. For the CDR3, the DNA is TGTGCCAGCAGATACAGGGTAGGGAACACTGAAGCTTTCTTT.

A few counts support this clonotype. The gene calls are TRBV7-9 and TRBJ1-5; D remains unclear. Trimming pared 5 bases from V and 6 bases from J, leaving 11 bases between. The germline V gene has CDR1 SEHNR and CDR2 FQNEAQ (reference sequence). This CDR3 contains 13 residues. The CDR3 is CASSDSPAQPQHF. Here the CDR3 DNA reads TGTGCCAGCAGCGACTCCCCGGCTCAGCCCCAGCATTTT. The full variable domain, with the rest looked up from reference TRBV7-9 and TRBJ1-5, is DTGVSQNPRHKITKRGQNVTFRCDPISEHNRLYWYRQTLGQGPEFLTYFQNEAQLEKSRLLSDRFSAERPKGSFSTLEIQRTEQGDSAMYLCASSDSPAQPQHFGDGTRLSIL.

Ten or more counts support this clonotype. The chain joins TRBV12-3 or TRBV12-4 to TRBJ1-2; perhaps TRBD1 as D (6 bases). CDR3 length: 13 residues. With 6 bases removed from V and 5 bases from J, the gap between germline ends came to 13 bases. This chain's CDR3 is CASSYWTAYGYTF. Here the CDR3 DNA reads TGTGCCAGCAGCTACTGGACAGCTTATGGCTACACCTTC.

The V gene is TRBV30, the J gene TRBJ2-7, with TRBD2 matching 9 bases. This CDR3 has 12 amino acids. CDR1 is GTSNPN, CDR2 SVGIG, per germline (reference sequence). After removal of 4 bases from V and 4 bases from J, the junction contained 2 bases not matched to a gene. The CDR3 is CAWTSGVYEQYF. CDR3 sequence (DNA): TGTGCCTGGACTAGCGGGGTTTACGAGCAGTACTTC.

This sequence joins TRBV4-1 and TRBJ1-1, with D uncertain. V lost 0 bases to trimming and J lost 0 bases, with 8 bases between them. Germline V gene lookup returns CDR1 MGHRA and CDR2 YSYEKL. This CDR3 is built from 15 residues. DNA of the CDR3: TGCGCCAGCAGCCAAGAGTTGTTTTTGAACACTGAAGCTTTCTTT. Translation gives CASSQELFLNTEAFF.

The J gene is TRBJ2-5, the V gene TRBV29-1; 13 bases are a match to TRBD2. Losses at the gene ends were 7 bases for V and 7 bases for J; bases not matched to a gene: 12. This CDR3 has 15 amino acids. Looked up from germline, CDR1 is SQVTM and CDR2 is ANQGSEA. The CDR3 here is CSAVDWTSGSRTQYF. In DNA form, the CDR3 reads TGCAGCGCTGTTGATTGGACTAGCGGGAGTAGGACCCAGTACTTC.